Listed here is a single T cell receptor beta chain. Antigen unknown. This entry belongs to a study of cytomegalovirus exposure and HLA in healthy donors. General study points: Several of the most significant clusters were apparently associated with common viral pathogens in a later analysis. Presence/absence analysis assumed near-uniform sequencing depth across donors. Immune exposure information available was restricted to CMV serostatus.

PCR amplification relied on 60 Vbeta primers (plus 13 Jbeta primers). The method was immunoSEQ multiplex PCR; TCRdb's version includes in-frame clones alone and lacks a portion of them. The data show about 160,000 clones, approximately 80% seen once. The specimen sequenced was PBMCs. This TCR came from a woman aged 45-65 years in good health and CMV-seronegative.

The CDR3 here is CASSPGSLNTEAFF. CDR3 coding DNA: TGTGCCAGCAGCCCCGGGTCCTTGAACACTGAAGCTTTCTTT. The V gene is TRBV7-9, the J gene TRBJ1-1; D gene ambiguous. Germline V gene lookup returns CDR1 SEHNR and CDR2 FQNEAQ (reference sequence). The CDR3 sequence is 14 residues long. V lost 5 bases to trimming and J lost 0 bases, with 10 bases between them.